The 14 T cell receptor beta chains given below trace back to one sample, sequenced in a study of blood T cell repertoires in COVID-19. Sequenced by immunoSEQ multiplex PCR; TCRdb stores in-frame clones only, minus some. This table has hundreds of thousands of clones, 80% to 85% appearing once. The sequencing input was peripheral blood. These receptors came from a woman aged 80 or over with active or convalescent COVID-19.

The CDR3 sequence: CSGVRQAETEAFF. Here the CDR3 DNA reads TGCAGCGGTGTAAGACAGGCTGAGACTGAAGCTTTCTTT. This chain links TRBV29-1 with TRBJ1-1; a weak D match, TRBD1 (6 bases). The V and J ends lost 7 bases and 5 bases respectively, with 17 bases between them. The CDR3 length is 13 residues. In germline, CDR1 is SQVTM, CDR2 ANQGSEA.

The gene calls are TRBV2 and TRBJ2-7; a possible D gene is TRBD1 (5 bases). Germline-derived CDR1 and CDR2 are SNHLY and FYNNEI. The CDR3 has 13 residues. The V and J ends lost 6 bases and 2 bases respectively, with 11 bases between them. The CDR3 here is CASSLYRTYEQYF. In DNA, the CDR3 is TGTGCCAGCAGCCTCTACAGGACCTACGAGCAGTACTTC. The full variable domain, in which reference TRBV2 and TRBJ2-7 provide the parts outside the CDR3, is EPEVTQTPSHQVTQMGQEVILRCVPISNHLYFYWYRQILGQKVEFLVSFYNNEISEKSEIFDDQFSVERPDGSNFTLKIRSTKLEDSAMYFCASSLYRTYEQYFGPGTRLTVT.

The chain is built from TRBV28 and TRBJ2-5, with 12 bases fitting TRBD2. V shed 10 bases, J shed 2 bases, and the junction held 5 bases outside the gene matches. Germline V gene data show CDR1 as MDHEN and CDR2 as SYDVKM. The CDR3 contains 14 residues. CDR3 sequence: CATRLAGDQETQYF. CDR3 nucleotide sequence: TGTGCCACCCGACTAGCGGGGGATCAAGAGACCCAGTACTTC.

This chain links TRBV12-3 or TRBV12-4 with TRBJ2-1; the match to TRBD2 covers 8 bases. With 5 bases clipped from V and 10 bases from J, the junction kept 1 base outside the gene matches. The CDR3 has 11 residues. The CDR3 loop reads CASSRLAEQFF. CDR3 sequence (DNA): TGTGCCAGCAGTCGACTAGCGGAGCAGTTCTTC.

The rearrangement uses TRBV25-1 and TRBJ1-1; D gene unclear. CDR3 length: 13 amino acids. V was shortened by 5 bases and J by 1 base, with 8 bases between the two germline ends. Germline V gene data show CDR1 as MGHDK and CDR2 as SYGVNS. CDR3 protein: CASSSAGNTEAFF. The CDR3 region has the DNA TGTGCCAGCAGTTCTGCCGGGAACACTGAAGCTTTCTTT.

This chain joins TRBV27 and TRBJ1-5; D is uncertain. V lost 6 bases, J lost 0 bases, and 12 bases lay in between. Germline V gene lookup returns CDR1 MNHEY and CDR2 SMNVEV (reference sequence). This CDR3 comprises 15 residues. The CDR3 loop reads CASRPGVISNQPQHF. The DNA for the CDR3 is TGTGCCAGCAGACCCGGAGTAATTAGCAATCAGCCCCAGCATTTT.

V and J are TRBV2 and TRBJ2-7; the D gene is possibly TRBD1 (6 bases). The CDR3 is 14 residues long. Trimming pared 6 bases from V and 0 bases from J, leaving 12 bases between. From germline, CDR1 is SNHLY and CDR2 FYNNEI. Written as DNA, the CDR3 is TGTGCCAGCAGGCAGGGGATTAGCTCCTACGAGCAGTACTTC. The encoded protein is CASRQGISSYEQYF.

The chain has TRBV6-5 and TRBJ1-2; TRBD1 is a possible D gene (6 bases). Germline lookup yields CDR1 MNHEY and CDR2 SVGAGI. With 8 bases removed from V and 2 bases from J, the gap between germline ends came to 9 bases. The CDR3 totals 12 residues. In DNA form, the CDR3 reads TGTGCCAGCCAGGGGAGAAACTATGGCTACACCTTC. It codes for CASQGRNYGYTF.

This sequence joins TRBV9 and TRBJ1-2, with D uncertain. With 4 bases removed from V and 0 bases from J, the gap between germline ends came to 10 bases. This CDR3 comprises 14 residues. Germline CDR1 SGDLS, CDR2 YYNGEE. CDR3 residues: CASSPDSANYGYTF. CDR3 sequence (DNA): TGTGCCAGCAGCCCGGACTCTGCTAACTATGGCTACACCTTC.

The chain uses TRBV6-4 and TRBJ2-3, with D tentatively TRBD2 (5 bases). There are 14 residues in the CDR3. Germline lookup yields CDR1 MRHNA and CDR2 SNTAGT. The V end was cut by 3 bases, the J end by 2 bases, with 9 bases between. The CDR3 region is CASSESGITDTQYF. DNA of the CDR3: TGTGCCAGCAGTGAATCCGGGATCACAGATACGCAGTATTTT.

V gene TRBV3-1 (or the pseudogene TRBV3-2) combines with J gene TRBJ2-7; 7 positions agree with TRBD2. The CDR3 consists of 14 residues. The germline gives CDR1 LGHDT, CDR2 YNNKEL (reference sequence). With 4 bases clipped from V and 4 bases from J, the junction kept 7 bases outside the gene matches. This CDR3 is CASSPSGGTYEQYF. The CDR3 coding sequence is TGTGCCAGCAGCCCCTCCGGGGGGACTTACGAGCAGTACTTC.

J is TRBJ2-3 and V is TRBV9, with a weak D call TRBD2 (5 bases). V was clipped by 3 bases and J by 0 bases, with 14 bases between them. The CDR3 covers 16 residues. CDR1 is SGDLS and CDR2 is YYNGEE in the germline V gene. The chain's CDR3 is CASSAAAGASTDTQYF. The DNA of the CDR3 is TGTGCCAGCAGCGCTGCGGCGGGCGCTAGCACAGATACGCAGTATTTT. Full variable domain (missing parts from reference TRBV9 and TRBJ2-3): DSGVTQTPKHLITATGQRVTLRCSPRSGDLSVYWYQQSLDQGLQFLIQYYNGEERAKGNILERFSAQQFPDLHSELNLSSLELGDSALYFCASSAAAGASTDTQYFGPGTRLTVL.

The chain combines TRBV6-6 with TRBJ1-3; 8 nucleotides line up with TRBD1. This CDR3 spans 14 amino acids. Germline V lookup: CDR1 MNHNY, CDR2 SVGAGI (reference sequence). V trimming: 6 bases; J trimming: 8 bases; junction bases outside the gene matches: 9. The CDR3 is CASSETGVRDTIYF. The CDR3 DNA is TGTGCCAGCAGCGAGACAGGGGTTCGGGACACCATATATTTT.

This chain joins TRBV5-1 and TRBJ2-5; 8 bases map to TRBD2. Germline values: CDR1 SGHRS, CDR2 YFSETQ. This CDR3 spans 15 amino acids. With V trimmed by 0 bases and J by 4 bases, 5 bases remained unmatched. The CDR3 DNA is TGCGCCAGCAGCTTGGTCGGGGGGGTTGGAGAGACCCAGTACTTC. Its translation: CASSLVGGVGETQYF.